This entry concerns a single T cell receptor beta chain. The sample comes from a study of OX40 agonist ivuxolimab in advanced cancers. Across the study: Patients undergoing dose escalation presented with hepatocellular carcinoma, melanoma, renal cell or head and neck cancer. Partial responses were achieved by three patients, of whom one had hepatocellular carcinoma and two had cutaneous melanoma.

This table comes from immunoSEQ multiplex PCR, and its TCRdb copy is limited to in-frame clones, with some not included. The sample carries over 80,000 clones, around 87% recorded once. This TCR derives from an adult with an advanced solid tumor such as melanoma, head and neck, liver or kidney cancer. Material: CD4+ or CD8+ T cells sorted from blood, obtained in a trial of the OX40 agonist ivuxolimab.

The CDR3 DNA reads as TGCGCCAGCAGCCACCCGCCCCAACAGGCGACTAACTATGGCTACACCTTC. Its translation: CASSHPPQQATNYGYTF. The V gene is TRBV4-1, the J gene TRBJ1-2, with a tentative D call TRBD1 (5 bases). The CDR3 is made up of 17 amino acids. The germline V gene encodes CDR1 MGHRA and CDR2 YSYEKL. Trimming pared 3 bases from V and 0 bases from J, leaving 17 bases between.